Below, one T cell receptor beta chain is given with its context. Antigen: not known. Treatment described: about 20 received Ad26.COV2.S at low or high dose, single or two shots; about 5 received placebo; per-sample allocation not given. Vaccine and placebo recipients were sampled on day 63 after the first injection. Expression of Wuhan-strain SARS-CoV-2 spike came from the Ad26 vector that formed the vaccine. The data stem from a study of Ad26.COV2.S vaccination and SARS-CoV-2 variants. Here immunoSEQ multiplex PCR was the method, and the copy in TCRdb shows in-frame clones only, minus some. The sample comprises approximately 480,000 clones, about 83% of which are singletons, and more than 10% rests with the top ten. General study results and limits: TCR breadth and depth estimates may have understated total T cell responses.

The CDR3 is 13 amino acids. The V gene's germline CDR1 is LGHDT and CDR2 YNNKEL (reference sequence). With 1 base removed from V and 4 bases from J, the gap between germline ends came to 7 bases. The chain is built from TRBV3-1 (or the pseudogene TRBV3-2) and TRBJ1-2, with D uncertain. The receptor was derived from a person aged 18-60 years who received the Ad26.COV2.S COVID-19 vaccine or a placebo. The sample here was peripheral blood, taken in a trial of Ad26.COV2.S vaccine versus placebo. The CDR3 DNA follows: TGTGCCAGCAGCCAAGGGTTTTCCTATGGCTACACCTTC. This translates into CASSQGFSYGYTF.